The TCR beta chain described here comes from a study of blood T cell repertoires in COVID-19. The CDR3 consists of 16 residues. Trimming removed 3 bases from V and 10 bases from J, with 19 bases in between. Germline-derived CDR1 and CDR2 are LNHDA and SQIVND (reference sequence). The study recruited people aged roughly 18 to 100 years across approximately 24 US areas. Either two negative PCRs, clearance, or symptom resolution qualified Cohort 3 donors as recovered. The protocol was immunoSEQ multiplex PCR, while the TCRdb copy is restricted to in-frame clones and leaves out a portion. Among around 500,000 clones listed, 88% were seen once.

This TCR came from a woman aged 35 to 49 who had recovered from COVID-19. This sequence joins TRBV19 and TRBJ1-6; D possibly corresponds to TRBD1 (5 bases). Sequences were obtained from PBMCs or T cells enriched from blood (not recorded which). Written as DNA, the CDR3 is TGTGCCAGTAGTATGGGGGGTCACTCCATCGGGTCACCCCTCCACTTT. It codes for CASSMGGHSIGSPLHF.